A single sample gave rise to the 19 T cell receptor beta chains below, sequenced in a study of T and B cells in COVID-19 patients. TRB rearrangements were amplified by multiplex PCR with BIOMED2 TRB-A/B primers. TCRdb called the multiplex PCR reads again in MiXCR, with one record for every CDR3 protein. Found here are over 10,000 distinct CDR3 sequences, around 25% of them singletons; the top ten hold 4%. Each TRB amplification used roughly 230-550 ng of genomic DNA from blood. What was sequenced was blood. The receptors come from a human donor who had recovered from COVID-19.

Within the sample, this clonotype is medium-sized. V and J are TRBV19 and TRBJ1-1, with TRBD1 as a possible D gene (5 bases). Germline CDR1 is LNHDA and CDR2 is SQIVND (reference sequence). This CDR3 contains 15 residues. V lost 7 bases to trimming and J lost 1 base, with 16 bases between them. The CDR3 DNA reads TGTGCCAGTACCCAATCCAGGGCAGGGAACACTGAAGCTTTCTTT. Translation gives CASTQSRAGNTEAFF.

Concerning this clonotype: Since a much larger clone is just one base distant, this may be a read error. The chain has TRBV30 and TRBJ1-4; no reliable D call. Germline assignment: CDR1 GTSNPN and CDR2 SVGIG (reference sequence). With 2 bases removed from V and 4 bases from J, the gap between germline ends came to 11 bases. The CDR3 totals 14 residues. The CDR3 is CAWSPETLNEKLFF. In DNA form, the CDR3 reads TGTGCCTGGAGTCCCGAGACGCTTAATGAAAAACTGTTTTTT.

The sample holds a few counts of this clonotype. This sequence joins TRBV4-1 and TRBJ2-3, with 9 bases lining up with TRBD2. The CDR3 consists of 17 residues. Germline-derived CDR1 and CDR2 are MGHRA and YSYEKL. Germline trimming cut 0 bases from V and 2 bases from J; bases unmatched to any gene: 6. This CDR3 is CASSQDPAGGLTDTQYF. The CDR3 region has the DNA TGCGCCAGCAGCCAAGATCCAGCGGGGGGCCTCACAGATACGCAGTATTTT.

This clonotype was found a few times. This chain connects TRBV27 to TRBJ2-7; the match to TRBD2 covers 7 bases. The germline V gene has CDR1 MNHEY and CDR2 SMNVEV (reference sequence). The junction had 6 bases not matched to a gene; V was cut back by 1 base and J by 0 bases. The CDR3 contains 16 residues. The CDR3 region has the DNA TGTGCCAGCAGTTTATTCGGCGGGGGTAGCTCCTACGAGCAGTACTTC. Translated, it gives CASSLFGGGSSYEQYF.

The V gene is TRBV11-2, the J gene TRBJ1-2; D gene uncertain. With 7 bases removed from V and 5 bases from J, the gap between germline ends came to 11 bases. The CDR3 has 12 residues. In germline, CDR1 is SGHAT, CDR2 FQNNGV. DNA for the CDR3: TGTGCCAGCACCCCAGGCAGTTATGGCTACACCTTC. Translation: CASTPGSYGYTF.

A few counts support this clonotype. This rearrangement joins TRBV6-6 to TRBJ1-3; D not resolved. Germline CDR1 and CDR2: MNHNY and SVGAGI (reference sequence). V lost 6 bases and J 8 bases, leaving 20 bases between the germline ends. The CDR3 runs 15 residues. For the CDR3, the DNA is TGTGCCAGCAGCGGTTCGGAGGTTCCCGGATACACCATATATTTT. This gives the protein CASSGSEVPGYTIYF.

This clonotype was observed many times. The CDR3: CAIRGQGKETQYF. The CDR3 DNA follows: TGTGCCATCAGGGGACAGGGAAAAGAGACCCAGTACTTC. The chain joins TRBV10-3 to TRBJ2-5; 9 bases are a match to TRBD1. Germline V lookup: CDR1 ENHRY, CDR2 SYGVKD. V shed 6 bases, J shed 3 bases, and the junction held 2 bases outside the gene matches. The CDR3 is 13 amino acids.

The genes are TRBV20-1 and TRBJ2-2, with 7 bases fitting TRBD1. CDR1 and CDR2 (germline): DFQATT, SNEGSKA (reference sequence). Unmatched junction bases numbered 9, after V lost 3 bases and J lost 5 bases. This CDR3 region has 15 residues. CDR3 nucleotides: TGCAGTGCTAGGGTAACAGGGGTAGAAACCGGGGAGCTGTTTTTT. This translates into CSARVTGVETGELFF.

The gene calls are TRBV7-9 and TRBJ1-1; D gene uncertain. From germline, CDR1 is SEHNR and CDR2 FQNEAQ (reference sequence). Trimming pared 1 base from V and 7 bases from J, leaving 10 bases between. The CDR3 is 13 residues long. The CDR3 DNA follows: TGTGCCAGCAGCTTAGTGGGTCAGAATGAAGCTTTCTTT. It translates to CASSLVGQNEAFF.

This chain links TRBV18 with TRBJ1-1; possibly TRBD1 for D (5 bases). The germline CDR1 and CDR2 sequences are KGHSH and LQKENI. Trimming cost V 1 base and J 6 bases, with 15 bases left between them. The length of the CDR3 is 15 residues. The CDR3 nucleotides read TGTGCCAGCTCACCACTTATTAAGGGGATCTCTGAAGCTTTCTTT. Its translation: CASSPLIKGISEAFF.

Turning to this clonotype: This sequence may be a read error, since a much larger clone differs from it by one base. This chain uses TRBV18 with TRBJ1-6; a possible D gene is TRBD1 (6 bases). The CDR3 extends over 16 amino acids. V lost 5 bases, J lost 7 bases, and 18 bases lay in between. Germline V gene lookup returns CDR1 KGHSH and CDR2 LQKENI. CDR3 region: CASSSGGRRGNSPLHF. CDR3 DNA sequence: TGTGCCAGCTCATCCGGGGGAAGGAGGGGGAATTCACCCCTCCACTTT. Full variable domain (remainder filled in from reference TRBV18 and TRBJ1-6): NAGVMQNPRHLVRRRGQEARLRCSPMKGHSHVYWYRQLPEEGLKFMVYLQKENIIDESGMPKERFSAEFPKEGPSILRIQQVVRGDSAAYFCASSSGGRRGNSPLHFGNGTRLTVT.

Sample share makes this clonotype medium-sized. The J gene is TRBJ1-2, the V gene TRBV29-1, with D tentatively TRBD1 (5 bases). CDR1 is SQVTM and CDR2 is ANQGSEA in the germline V gene. This CDR3 is 13 amino acids long. V gave up 3 bases and J gave up 6 bases, with 14 bases separating them. CDR3 DNA: TGCAGCGTTGAGGTCAAACAGGCGGATGGCTACACCTTC. Encoded protein: CSVEVKQADGYTF. Using reference TRBV29-1 and TRBJ1-2 for the parts outside the CDR3, the full variable domain is SAVISQKPSRDICQRGTSLTIQCQVDSQVTMMFWYRQQPGQSLTLIATANQGSEATYESGFVIDKFPISRPNLTFSTLTVSNMSPEDSSIYLCSVEVKQADGYTFGSGTRLTVV.

By sample fraction, this clonotype is medium-sized. The rearrangement links TRBV6-5 to TRBJ2-2; 10 bases match TRBD2. There are 19 residues in the CDR3. V lost 0 bases to trimming and J lost 1 base; unmatched junction nucleotides: 8. Per germline, CDR1 MNHEY and CDR2 SVGAGI. CDR3 sequence reads: CASSYSPVGLAENTGELFF. The DNA for the CDR3 is TGTGCCAGCAGTTACTCCCCCGTAGGACTAGCGGAGAACACCGGGGAGCTGTTTTTT.

The CDR3 region is CSALGWASSYEQYF. CDR3 bases: TGCAGTGCGCTCGGGTGGGCGAGCTCCTACGAGCAGTACTTC. The chain carries TRBV20-1 and TRBJ2-7, with unresolved D. In germline, CDR1 is DFQATT, CDR2 SNEGSKA (reference sequence). With 6 bases removed from V and 0 bases from J, the gap between germline ends came to 15 bases. This CDR3 is 14 amino acids long.

This clonotype showed up many times. V is TRBV27 and J is TRBJ2-2; 10 nucleotides align to TRBD1. Per germline, CDR1 MNHEY and CDR2 SMNVEV (reference sequence). The CDR3 is 16 residues long. The J segment lost 1 base and the V segment lost 7 bases, leaving 6 bases of the junction unmatched. CDR3 region: CASNIGDRGNTGELFF. CDR3 nucleotides: TGTGCCAGCAACATCGGGGACAGGGGGAACACCGGGGAGCTGTTTTTT.

Of note for this clonotype: This may be a read error, as it is one base from a much larger clone. The chain couples TRBV6-5 to TRBJ2-5, with D tentatively TRBD1 or TRBD2 (6 bases each). The ends were cut back, 11 bases at V and 5 bases at J, with 12 bases in the middle. The CDR3 contains 11 residues. Looked up from germline, CDR1 is MNHEY and CDR2 is SVGAGI. CDR3: CAEGGWETQYF. The CDR3 nucleotides read TGTGCCGAGGGGGGCTGGGAGACCCAGTACTTC.

Here the CDR3 DNA reads TGTGCCAGCAGCCAAGAACCGGGGACCGCGTATAGCAATCAGCCCCAGCATTTT. It specifies CASSQEPGTAYSNQPQHF. The chain couples TRBV4-2 to TRBJ1-5; tentatively, D is TRBD1 (5 bases). Germline V gives CDR1 LGHNA, CDR2 YNFKEQ. The CDR3 spans 18 residues. V was shortened by 0 bases and J by 0 bases, with 15 bases between the two germline ends.

The V and J genes are TRBV19 and TRBJ2-4; TRBD1 matches 8 bases. The germline V gene has CDR1 LNHDA and CDR2 SQIVND (reference sequence). V was clipped by 9 bases and J by 1 base; unmatched bases: 8. CDR3 size: 15 residues. The CDR3 DNA is TGTGCCAGCCGCCTAGGACAGGGTGCCAAAAACATTCAGTACTTC. It codes for CASRLGQGAKNIQYF.

The sample holds a few counts of this clonotype. The rearrangement links TRBV11-2 to TRBJ2-1; D remains unclear. CDR1 is SGHAT, CDR2 FQNNGV, per germline. The length of the CDR3 is 15 residues. The V end was cut by 4 bases, the J end by 1 base, with 11 bases between. CDR3 sequence (DNA): TGTGCCAGCAGCTCCTTCCTAGGGTCCTACAATGAGCAGTTCTTC. Its protein is CASSSFLGSYNEQFF. Using reference TRBV11-2 and TRBJ2-1 for the parts outside the CDR3, the full variable domain is EAGVAQSPRYKIIEKRQSVAFWCNPISGHATLYWYQQILGQGPKLLIQFQNNGVVDDSQLPKDRFSAERLKGVDSTLKIQPAKLEDSAVYLCASSSFLGSYNEQFFGPGTRLTVL.